The clone carrying this T cell receptor beta chain has a single count. The V gene's germline CDR1 is MDHEN and CDR2 SYDVKM. V gave up 4 bases and J gave up 3 bases; unmatched junction bases: 6. The CDR3 is 15 residues long. The data belong to a study of cytomegalovirus exposure and HLA in healthy donors. The PCR employed 60 Vbeta primers together with 13 Jbeta primers. Profiled with immunoSEQ multiplex PCR; TCRdb holds only in-frame clones, not every one. The sample holds approximately 180,000 clones, more than 60% seen once. The chain is built from TRBV28 and TRBJ1-1; 9 nucleotides match TRBD1. The source material was PBMCs. This sequence originates from a woman aged 25 to 45 in good health and CMV-seropositive. CDR3 sequence reads: CASSYRGQGDTEAFF. The CDR3 DNA reads TGTGCCAGCAGTTACCGGGGACAGGGAGACACTGAAGCTTTCTTT.